The 11 T cell receptor beta chains below were found in one sample sequenced in a study of blood T cells in healthy people across ages. Primers used in a second PCR of about 6 to 11 cycles were a sample-barcoded 5' primer and a J-beta primer mix. Using its own MiXCR run on the 5' RACE reads, TCRdb lists one record per CDR3 protein. The sample includes 1.5 million to 2 million distinct CDR3 sequences, 49% seen only once; the top ten take less than 2.5%. The sample taken for sequencing was blood. The receptors were sampled from a woman aged 35 to 49 in good health.

There are many counts of this clonotype. This chain joins TRBV6-2 or TRBV6-3 and TRBJ2-7; D is unresolved. This CDR3 comprises 12 residues. With 8 bases removed from V and 6 bases from J, the gap between germline ends came to 14 bases. Germline V gene lookup returns CDR1 MNHEY and CDR2 SVGEGT. The CDR3 is CASGDQPREQYF. The CDR3 region has the DNA TGTGCCAGCGGTGACCAGCCGCGCGAGCAGTACTTC.

The rearrangement links TRBV6-2 or TRBV6-3 to TRBJ2-6, with D perhaps TRBD1 (6 bases). Looked up from germline, CDR1 is MNHEY and CDR2 is SVGEGT. Trimming removed 0 bases from V and 4 bases from J, with 16 bases in between. CDR3 length equals 18 residues. CDR3 amino acids: CASSYSIGPGAGANVLTF. CDR3 coding DNA: TGTGCCAGCAGTTACTCGATCGGCCCAGGGGCCGGGGCCAACGTCCTGACTTTC.

The sample holds a few counts of this clonotype. This chain uses TRBV20-1 with TRBJ2-3; 12 bases are shared with TRBD1. The length of the CDR3 is 14 residues. V shed 6 bases and J 4 bases; nucleotides not matched to a gene: 5. The germline CDR1 and CDR2 sequences are DFQATT and SNEGSKA (reference sequence). The CDR3 here is CSAGQGASADTQYF. DNA of the CDR3: TGCAGTGCGGGACAGGGGGCTTCTGCAGATACGCAGTATTTT.

The rearrangement links TRBV4-2 to TRBJ1-5; 7 bases are shared with TRBD1. There are 16 residues in the CDR3. With 2 bases clipped from V and 2 bases from J, the junction kept 6 bases outside the gene matches. CDR1 LGHNA and CDR2 YNFKEQ come from the germline V gene. For the CDR3, the DNA is TGTGCCAGCAGCCAAATTGAAACAGGGGGCAATCAGCCCCAGCATTTT. It is translated as CASSQIETGGNQPQHF.

This clonotype was seen only a few times. The rearrangement links TRBV7-9 to TRBJ1-2; a possible D gene is TRBD1 (5 bases). V gave up 7 bases and J gave up 4 bases, with 10 bases separating them. Germline assignment: CDR1 SEHNR and CDR2 FQNEAQ (reference sequence). This CDR3 has 12 amino acids. The CDR3 region is CASTGQIYGYTF. The CDR3 nucleotides are TGTGCCAGCACCGGACAAATCTATGGCTACACCTTC.

The chain couples TRBV12-3 or TRBV12-4 to TRBJ1-2; no firm D call. This CDR3 is 14 amino acids long. Trimming took 1 base from V and 4 from J, leaving 10 bases between them. CDR3 bases: TGTGCCAGCAGTTTAGAGGGAAAGGTCTATGGCTACACCTTC. Residues: CASSLEGKVYGYTF.

This chain links TRBV20-1 with TRBJ1-1; perhaps TRBD1 as D (6 bases). This CDR3 is built from 10 residues. Per the germline V gene, CDR1 is DFQATT and CDR2 is SNEGSKA (reference sequence). Between the trimmed V and J ends, which lost 6 bases and 11 bases, there was a span of 13 bases. This CDR3 reads CSAFGGYAFF. CDR3 DNA sequence: TGCAGTGCCTTCGGGGGCTACGCTTTCTTT.

The chain couples TRBV24-1 to TRBJ2-1, with D unresolved. Germline V gene sequence: CDR1 KGHDR, CDR2 SFDVKD. V lost 3 bases and J lost 7, with 12 bases in between. The CDR3 is 14 residues long. The CDR3: CATSDVRQTNEQFF. Here the CDR3 DNA reads TGTGCCACCAGTGATGTGCGTCAGACGAATGAGCAGTTCTTC.

The chain combines TRBV18 with TRBJ2-5; TRBD1 agrees at 8 bases. The DNA end is a closer match to TRBJ2-7, so the J assignment may be wrong. CDR3 size: 14 residues. In germline, CDR1 is KGHSH, CDR2 LQKENI. The CDR3 bases are TGTGCCAGCTCACCACCGACAGGGGACTACGAGCAGTACTTC. Protein: CASSPPTGDYEQYF.

The chain is built from TRBV28 and TRBJ2-2; 8 bases align to TRBD1. Trimming cost V 11 bases and J 5 bases; bases outside gene matches: 4. Germline loops: CDR1 MDHEN, CDR2 SYDVKM. The CDR3 totals 12 residues. CDR3 nucleotide sequence: TGTGCCGGACAGGGCGGAACCGGGGAGCTGTTTTTT. Translating gives CAGQGGTGELFF.

V and J are TRBV7-9 and TRBJ2-7, with TRBD1 matching over 7 bases. This CDR3 comprises 18 residues. Trimming removed 2 bases from V and 6 bases from J; junction bases left unmatched: 19. Germline loops: CDR1 SEHNR, CDR2 FQNEAQ (reference sequence). CDR3 in DNA: TGTGCCAGCAGCTTATGGGCAGACAGGGCTGGCGTTTCCCCCGAGCAGTACTTC. This translates into CASSLWADRAGVSPEQYF. Variable domain in full (rest from reference TRBV7-9 and TRBJ2-7): DTGVSQNPRHKITKRGQNVTFRCDPISEHNRLYWYRQTLGQGPEFLTYFQNEAQLEKSRLLSDRFSAERPKGSFSTLEIQRTEQGDSAMYLCASSLWADRAGVSPEQYFGPGTRLTVT.